These T cell receptor beta chains were read from a single sample in a study of vaccination effects on CD4 cells after COVID-19. The antigens these receptors bind are not known. The repertoire was sequenced with immunoSEQ multiplex PCR; TCRdb's copy has only in-frame clones and lacks some. The table has about 31,000 clones, over 70% seen once; the top ten hold around 15%. Sequenced here: CD4+ T cells from PBMCs cultured with HCoV-229E spike peptides, sampled after COVID-19 vaccination. The receptors shown here come from a human donor who received a COVID-19 vaccine. The CDR3 runs from the conserved cysteine through the conserved F or W. The D gene is left open where the match is weak. Clone size is not always given. Where it is, it says once, few, many or a class for expanded clones.

j_call v_call clone_size d_call cdr3_aa cdr3_nt
TRBJ2-7 TRBV27 . . CATTRAASSYEQYF TGTGCCACCACGAGGGCGGCGAGCTCCTACGAGCAGTACTTC
TRBJ1-5 TRBV5-5 . TRBD1 CASSLEQGAQMQQPQHF TGTGCCAGCAGCTTGGAGCAGGGGGCTCAAATGCAGCAGCCCCAGCATTTT
TRBJ1-2 TRBV6-2/TRBV6-3 . . CASSYTERGSGYTF TGTGCCAGCAGTTACACAGAACGGGGAAGCGGCTACACCTTC
TRBJ1-2 TRBV6-5 . TRBD1 CASRVTGTANYGYTF TGTGCCAGCAGGGTCACCGGGACAGCGAACTATGGCTACACCTTC
TRBJ2-7 TRBV11-2 . . CASSSRVSGAYEQYF TGTGCCAGCAGCTCCCGAGTTAGCGGAGCCTACGAGCAGTACTTC
TRBJ2-3 TRBV18 . . CASSESSSSDTQYF TGTGCCAGCTCAGAAAGTAGTTCATCGGATACGCAGTATTTT
TRBJ1-1 TRBV7-9 . . CASSTNTVFRVEAFF TGTGCCAGCAGCACCAATACCGTATTCCGTGTTGAAGCTTTCTTT
TRBJ2-1 TRBV19 once TRBD2 CASSKGTSASEQFF TGTGCCAGTAGTAAGGGGACTAGCGCGAGTGAGCAGTTCTTC
TRBJ1-1 TRBV5-1 . . CASSRQVFGNTEAFF TGCGCCAGCAGCAGACAGGTATTCGGGAACACTGAAGCTTTCTTT
TRBJ1-1 TRBV18 . . CASSPPVLGNTEAFF TGTGCCAGCTCACCACCCGTATTGGGGAACACTGAAGCTTTCTTT
TRBJ2-1 TRBV18 . . CASSGRLYNEQFF TGTGCCAGCTCGGGCAGATTATACAATGAGCAGTTCTTC
TRBJ2-6 TRBV30 medium-sized . CAWSVDSSGANVLTF TGTGCCTGGAGTGTGGACAGCTCTGGGGCCAACGTCCTGACTTTC
TRBJ1-2 TRBV2 . . CASSKVNTGTSYGYTF TGTGCCAGCAGTAAAGTGAACACCGGGACATCATATGGCTACACCTTC
TRBJ1-5 TRBV6-5 once . CASSADSNQPQHF TGTGCCAGCAGCGCTGACAGCAATCAGCCCCAGCATTTT
TRBJ2-1 TRBV6-4 . TRBD2 CASSGTSGNEQFF TGTGCCAGCAGTGGGACTAGCGGGAATGAGCAGTTCTTC
TRBJ1-1 TRBV7-9 . . CASSNSRGNAEAFF TGTGCCAGCAGCAACAGTAGAGGGAACGCTGAAGCTTTCTTT
TRBJ2-3 TRBV10-2 once TRBD1 CASSDRGPTDTQYF TGCGCCAGCAGTGACAGGGGGCCCACAGATACGCAGTATTTT
TRBJ1-2 TRBV6-1 . . CASSEDMNYGYTF TGTGCCAGCAGTGAGGACATGAACTATGGCTACACCTTC
TRBJ1-5 TRBV27 . . CASSPAGAYSNQPQHF TGTGCCAGCAGCCCCGCCGGGGCGTATAGCAATCAGCCCCAGCATTTT
TRBJ1-2 TRBV5-1 . . CASSQDAGNYGYTF TGCGCCAGCAGCCAGGACGCCGGCAACTATGGCTACACCTTC
TRBJ2-3 TRBV9 . . CASSGQVVTSTDTQYF TGTGCCAGCAGCGGACAGGTTGTAACTAGCACAGATACGCAGTATTTT
TRBJ2-1 TRBV27 once . CASSLGLGVRSYNEQFF TGTGCCAGCAGTTTAGGGTTGGGCGTCCGCTCCTACAATGAGCAGTTCTTC
TRBJ1-4 TRBV4-1 . TRBD1 CASSPTGANEKLFF TGCGCCAGCAGCCCGACAGGGGCTAATGAAAAACTGTTTTTT
TRBJ2-5 TRBV11-2 . . CASSPSVQETQYF TGTGCCAGCAGCCCTAGCGTCCAAGAGACCCAGTACTTC
TRBJ1-3 TRBV30 few TRBD1 CAWNPDRSPGNTIYF TGTGCCTGGAACCCGGACAGGTCTCCTGGAAACACCATATATTTT
TRBJ1-1 TRBV7-8 . . CASSKQGVWTEAFF TGTGCCAGCAGCAAACAGGGAGTATGGACTGAAGCTTTCTTT
TRBJ2-3 TRBV2 . TRBD2 CASRGGADTQYF TGTGCCAGCAGGGGGGGGGCAGATACGCAGTATTTT
TRBJ2-3 TRBV19 . TRBD2 CASSIGIAGEFTQYF TGTGCCAGTAGTATAGGGATAGCGGGAGAGTTTACGCAGTATTTT
TRBJ1-1 TRBV6-5 . TRBD1 CAGGTGLITEAFF TGTGCCGGCGGGACAGGATTGATCACTGAAGCTTTCTTT
TRBJ2-7 TRBV6-5 once . CASSYSIQDSYEQYF TGTGCCAGCAGTTACTCGATACAGGACTCCTACGAGCAGTACTTC
TRBJ1-1 TRBV14 once . CASSQGVGARTGEAFF TGTGCCAGCAGCCAAGGCGTGGGGGCGCGGACGGGTGAAGCTTTCTTT
TRBJ2-7 TRBV15 . . CATSRDLFGGQNSYEQYF TGTGCCACCAGCAGAGATTTGTTTGGGGGACAAAACTCCTACGAGCAGTACTTC
TRBJ1-6 TRBV18 . TRBD1 CASSPSGTGINSPLHF TGTGCCAGCTCACCATCCGGGACAGGGATTAATTCACCCCTCCACTTT
TRBJ2-3 TRBV24-1 . TRBD2 CATSDSGRADTQYF TGTGCCACCAGTGATAGCGGGAGGGCCGATACGCAGTATTTT
TRBJ2-7 TRBV29-1 . TRBD1 CSANPSDRDHEQYF TGCAGCGCAAACCCTTCGGACAGGGACCACGAGCAGTACTTC
TRBJ1-3 TRBV27 . . CASSSLAGNTIYF TGTGCCAGCAGCTCTTTAGCGGGAAACACCATATATTTT
TRBJ2-5 TRBV27 . . CASSFSDTSETQYF TGTGCCAGCAGTTTTTCGGACACCTCGGAGACCCAGTACTTC
TRBJ1-2 TRBV19 . . CASSITGAASGYTF TGTGCCAGTAGTATCACGGGGGCCGCAAGTGGCTACACCTTC
TRBJ2-1 TRBV5-4 . . CASSLSSGDHNEQFF TGTGCCAGCAGCTTGTCGTCCGGAGACCACAATGAGCAGTTCTTC
TRBJ2-1 TRBV18 . . CASSPPQRRGNEQFF TGTGCCAGCTCACCGCCGCAGCGCCGTGGGAATGAGCAGTTCTTC
TRBJ2-5 TRBV5-6 . TRBD2 CASSPWDYLAQETQYF TGTGCCAGCAGCCCGTGGGACTACCTTGCCCAAGAGACCCAGTACTTC
TRBJ1-6 TRBV6-6 . TRBD1 CASSSGTGGNSPLHF TGTGCCAGCAGTTCGGGGACAGGGGGGAATTCACCCCTCCACTTT
TRBJ1-3 TRBV9 few . CASSVEDLSGNTIYF TGTGCCAGCAGCGTAGAGGACCTCTCTGGAAACACCATATATTTT
TRBJ2-7 TRBV5-1 . . CASSLDRGERQEQYF TGCGCCAGCAGCTTGGATAGGGGGGAACGACAGGAGCAGTACTTC
TRBJ2-1 TRBV2 . TRBD2 CASSEALAGWFF TGTGCCAGCAGTGAAGCGCTAGCGGGGTGGTTCTTC
TRBJ2-1 TRBV11-2 . . CASSLSGNYNEQFF TGTGCCAGCAGCCTCTCAGGGAACTACAATGAGCAGTTCTTC
TRBJ1-1 TRBV4-1 . TRBD1 CASSLSPRTGNTEAFF TGCGCCAGCAGCTTAAGCCCCCGGACAGGGAACACTGAAGCTTTCTTT
TRBJ1-2 TRBV29-1 . TRBD1 CSVGDRENGYTF TGCAGCGTAGGGGACAGGGAAAATGGCTACACCTTC
TRBJ2-3 TRBV19 . TRBD2 CASSIRGLAGASDTQYF TGTGCCAGTAGTATCAGGGGACTAGCGGGAGCGTCGGATACGCAGTATTTT
TRBJ1-4 TRBV5-1 . . CASSFQSNEKLFF TGCGCCAGCAGCTTTCAGTCTAATGAAAAACTGTTTTTT
TRBJ1-1 TRBV6-6 . . CASSYREDTEAFF TGTGCCAGCAGTTACCGAGAGGACACTGAAGCTTTCTTT
TRBJ2-7 TRBV6-6 . . CASSDGQLDNYEQYF TGTGCCAGCAGCGACGGACAGCTAGACAACTACGAGCAGTACTTC
TRBJ2-1 TRBV15 once TRBD1 CATSRPGQGDNEQFF TGTGCCACCAGCAGACCGGGACAGGGAGACAATGAGCAGTTCTTC
TRBJ2-5 TRBV2 . . CASRAGLAEETQYF TGTGCCAGCAGAGCCGGGCTAGCCGAAGAGACCCAGTACTTC
TRBJ2-1 TRBV6-5 . . CASHGGSAYNEQFF TGTGCCAGTCACGGGGGAAGTGCCTACAATGAGCAGTTCTTC